Detailed here is one T cell receptor beta chain. Its antigen is still unknown. The primer mix had 60 Vbeta and 13 Jbeta primers. TCRdb's copy holds only in-frame clones and misses some; the assay was immunoSEQ multiplex PCR. The profile shows under 100,000 clones, approximately 79% of them singletons. This entry belongs to a study of cytomegalovirus exposure and HLA in healthy donors. Whole-study results and caveats: A list of 164 TCR beta chains associated with cytomegalovirus was given. An analysis done earlier found most TCR beta V segments productive about 87% or about 30% of the time. Analysis was carried out at a later point, and it linked a missense DCLRE1C variant to TCR beta V- and J-gene trimming.

Germline V gene sequence: CDR1 MNHEY, CDR2 SMNVEV (reference sequence). The length of the CDR3 is 13 residues. Trimming took off 4 bases at V and 5 bases at J, with 9 bases between the two ends. J is TRBJ2-1 and V is TRBV27; D call uncertain. Sequencing used PBMCs. The sequence was collected from a man aged 25-40 years in good health and CMV-seronegative. This CDR3 reads CASSYPGNNEQFF. The DNA for the CDR3 is TGTGCCAGCAGTTACCCAGGCAACAATGAGCAGTTCTTC.